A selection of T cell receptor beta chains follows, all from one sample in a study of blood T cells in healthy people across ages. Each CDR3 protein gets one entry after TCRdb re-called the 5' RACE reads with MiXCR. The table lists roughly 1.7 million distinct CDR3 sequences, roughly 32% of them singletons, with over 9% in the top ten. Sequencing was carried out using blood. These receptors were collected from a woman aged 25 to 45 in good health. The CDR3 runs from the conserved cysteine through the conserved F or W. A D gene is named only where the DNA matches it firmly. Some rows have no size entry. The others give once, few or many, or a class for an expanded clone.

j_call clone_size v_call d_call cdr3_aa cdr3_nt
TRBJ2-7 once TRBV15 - CATSRGREGCEQYF TGTGCCACCAGCAGAGGCAGGGAAGGTTGCGAGCAGTACTTC
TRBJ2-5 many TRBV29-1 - CSVSTGVQETQYF TGCAGCGTTTCGACTGGGGTCCAAGAGACCCAGTACTTC
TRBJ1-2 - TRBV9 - CASSDHGLQGYGYTF TGTGCCAGCAGCGACCATGGACTTCAGGGCTATGGCTACACCTTC
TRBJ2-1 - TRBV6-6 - CASSPDSTNEQFF TGTGCCAGCAGCCCGGACAGTACCAATGAGCAGTTCTTC
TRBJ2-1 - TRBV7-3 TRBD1 CASSSQGAKYNEQFF TGTGCCAGCAGCTCACAGGGGGCTAAGTACAATGAGCAGTTCTTC
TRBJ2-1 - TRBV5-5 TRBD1 CASRLGQGSYSEQFF TGTGCCAGCAGACTGGGACAGGGGTCCTACAGTGAGCAGTTCTTC
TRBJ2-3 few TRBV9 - CASGLGAEGKQYF TGTGCCAGCGGACTCGGCGCGGAGGGGAAGCAGTATTTT
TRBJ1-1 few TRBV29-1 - CSALAYRGTRGGTEAFF TGCAGCGCCCTAGCCTATCGGGGGACCAGGGGCGGGACTGAAGCTTTCTTT
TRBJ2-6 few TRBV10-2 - CATRGSGANVLTF TGCGCCACCAGGGGCTCTGGGGCCAACGTCCTGACTTTC
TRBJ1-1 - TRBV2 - CASSPRGVWNTEAFF TGTGCCAGCAGCCCCCGGGGAGTTTGGAACACTGAAGCTTTCTTT
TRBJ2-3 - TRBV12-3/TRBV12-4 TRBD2 CASRQGGGAGTDTQYF TGTGCCAGCAGACAAGGCGGGGGGGCCGGCACAGATACGCAGTATTTT
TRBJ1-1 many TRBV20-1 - CSARDSGTKTFYTEAFF TGCAGTGCTAGAGATTCTGGGACAAAGACCTTTTACACTGAAGCTTTCTTT
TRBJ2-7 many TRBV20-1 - CSAMKGFSYEQYF TGCAGTGCTATGAAGGGGTTCTCCTACGAGCAGTACTTC
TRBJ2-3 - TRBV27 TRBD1 CVSSLFAQGVDTQYF TGTGTCAGCAGTTTATTCGCGCAGGGGGTGGATACGCAGTATTTT
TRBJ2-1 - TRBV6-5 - CASRSRYNEQFF TGTGCCAGCCGCTCAAGGTACAATGAGCAGTTCTTC
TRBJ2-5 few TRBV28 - CASSLGTLEETQYF TGTGCCAGCAGTTTAGGGACATTAGAAGAGACCCAGTACTTC
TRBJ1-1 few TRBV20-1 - CSARGQAGRPEAFF TGCAGTGCTAGAGGGCAGGCGGGTCGACCTGAAGCTTTCTTT
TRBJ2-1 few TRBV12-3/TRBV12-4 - CASSWKGNEQFF TGTGCCAGCAGTTGGAAGGGAAATGAGCAGTTCTTC
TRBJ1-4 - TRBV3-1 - CASSQDPTQGAKLFF TGTGCCAGCAGCCAAGATCCGACGCAGGGAGCAAAACTGTTTTTT
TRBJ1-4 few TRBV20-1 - CSAGTRANEKLFF TGCAGTGCTGGGACGCGGGCTAATGAAAAACTGTTTTTT
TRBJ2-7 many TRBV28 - CASTTGNPYEQYF TGTGCCAGCACCACAGGGAACCCCTACGAGCAGTACTTC
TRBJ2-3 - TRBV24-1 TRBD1 CATSDALPGQEGDTQYF TGTGCCACCAGTGATGCGCTACCGGGACAGGAGGGGGATACGCAGTATTTT
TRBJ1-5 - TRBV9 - CASSVGDVYQPQHF TGTGCCAGCAGCGTCGGGGATGTATATCAGCCCCAGCATTTT
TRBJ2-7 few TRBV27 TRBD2 CASALLGLAAYEQYF TGTGCCAGCGCCCTTCTGGGACTAGCGGCCTACGAGCAGTACTTC
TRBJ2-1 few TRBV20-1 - CSASEGLSSYNEQFF TGCAGTGCTAGCGAGGGCCTTAGCTCCTACAATGAGCAGTTCTTC
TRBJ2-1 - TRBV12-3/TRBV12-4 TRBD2 CGSSTGALAGPLSSYNEQFF TGTGGCAGCAGTACCGGCGCGCTAGCGGGGCCATTGAGCTCCTACAATGAGCAGTTCTTC
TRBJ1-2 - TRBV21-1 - CASSKEPDRGLIAGFSDYGYTF TGTGCCAGCAGCAAAGAGCCAGACAGGGGGTTAATAGCAGGTTTTAGTGACTATGGCTACACCTTC
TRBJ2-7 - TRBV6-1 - CASSEIRRMTHEQYF TGTGCCAGCAGTGAGATCAGACGAATGACCCACGAGCAGTACTTC
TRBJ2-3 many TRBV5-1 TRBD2 CASSLAGATDTQYF TGTGCCAGCAGCTTAGCGGGGGCCACAGATACGCAGTATTTT
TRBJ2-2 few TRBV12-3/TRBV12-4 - CASRLTGELFF TGTGCCAGCAGACTCACCGGGGAGCTGTTTTTT
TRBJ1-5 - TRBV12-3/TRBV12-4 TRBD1 CASSLMDREQPQHF TGTGCCAGCAGCCTAATGGACAGGGAGCAGCCCCAGCATTTT
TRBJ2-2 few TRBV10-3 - CATLDRNTGELFF TGTGCCACCCTGGACAGGAACACCGGGGAGCTGTTTTTT
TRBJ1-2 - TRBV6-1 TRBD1 CASNLRGGPRGYTF TGTGCCAGCAATCTCAGGGGGGGACCGCGTGGCTACACCTTC
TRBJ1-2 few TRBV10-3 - CAISDNTITYGYTF TGTGCCATCAGTGATAACACTATCACCTATGGCTACACCTTC
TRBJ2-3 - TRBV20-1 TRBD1 CSVPGQPLRNTQYF TGCAGTGTTCCGGGACAGCCACTTAGAAATACGCAGTATTTT
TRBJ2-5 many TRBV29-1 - CSVGRDSRGETQYF TGCAGCGTCGGCCGGGACTCGAGGGGGGAGACCCAGTACTTC
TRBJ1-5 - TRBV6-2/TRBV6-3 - CASSFTLGQPQHF TGTGCCAGCAGTTTCACCTTAGGCCAGCCCCAGCATTTT
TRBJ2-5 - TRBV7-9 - CASSCNGAGETQYF TGTGCCAGCAGTTGCAACGGGGCCGGAGAGACCCAGTACTTC
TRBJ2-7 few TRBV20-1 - CSARTPKQGEQYF TGCAGTGCCAGAACGCCAAAACAGGGTGAGCAGTACTTC
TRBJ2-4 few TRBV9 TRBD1 CARARDRGHKNIQYF TGTGCCAGAGCCCGGGACAGGGGGCACAAAAACATTCAGTACTTC
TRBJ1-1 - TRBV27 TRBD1 CASSFIGTGTDTEAFF TGTGCCAGCAGTTTCATCGGGACAGGGACCGACACTGAAGCTTTCTTT
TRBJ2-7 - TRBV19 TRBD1 CASTPSQGFSYEQYF TGTGCCAGTACTCCGTCACAGGGGTTCTCCTACGAGCAGTACTTC
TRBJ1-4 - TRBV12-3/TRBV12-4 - CASSLGGLGEKLFF TGTGCCAGCAGTTTAGGGGGGCTTGGGGAAAAACTGTTTTTT
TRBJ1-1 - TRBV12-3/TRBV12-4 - CASRAAEAFF TGTGCCAGCAGGGCCGCTGAAGCTTTCTTT
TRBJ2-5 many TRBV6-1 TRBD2 CASSEAPSGAQETQYF TGTGCCAGCAGTGAAGCGCCTAGCGGGGCCCAAGAGACCCAGTACTTC
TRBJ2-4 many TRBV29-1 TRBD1 CSVGGPQGQNIQYF TGCAGCGTTGGGGGGCCACAGGGGCAAAACATTCAGTACTTC
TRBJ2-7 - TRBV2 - CASSLMGGETYEQYF TGTGCCAGCAGTTTAATGGGCGGGGAGACCTACGAGCAGTACTTC